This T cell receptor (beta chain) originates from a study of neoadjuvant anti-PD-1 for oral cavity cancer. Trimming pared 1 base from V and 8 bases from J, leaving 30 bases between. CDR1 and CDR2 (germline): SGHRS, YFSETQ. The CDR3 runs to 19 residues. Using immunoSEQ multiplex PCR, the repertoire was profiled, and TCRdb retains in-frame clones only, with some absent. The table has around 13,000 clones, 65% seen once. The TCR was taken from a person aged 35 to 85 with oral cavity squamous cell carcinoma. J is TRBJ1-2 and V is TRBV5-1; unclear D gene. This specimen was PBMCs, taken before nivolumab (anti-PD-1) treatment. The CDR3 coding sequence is TGCGCCAGCAGCTTGAGATTAATTAGGTCGAGGGCGTCAGCGGACGGCTACACCTTC. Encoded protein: CASSLRLIRSRASADGYTF.